This entry describes one T cell receptor beta chain. CDR1 and CDR2 (germline): MGHDK, SYGVNS. The CDR3 is 14 residues long. V lost 4 bases, J lost 7 bases, and 8 bases stayed unmatched. This specimen belongs to a study of T cell changes during pregnancy in multiple sclerosis. Using immunoSEQ multiplex PCR, the repertoire was profiled, and TCRdb retains in-frame clones only, with some absent. The sample gives roughly 75,000 clones, 85% to 95% of which show up once; just over 2.5% is in the top ten. This specimen consisted of peripheral blood, obtained after pregnancy. The chain couples TRBV25-1 to TRBJ2-5, with 8 positions matching TRBD2. The sequence was collected from a female donor in good health, enrolled as a control in a pregnancy study. CDR3 in DNA: TGTGCCAGCAGTGGAGCGGGGGCCTCCGGGACCCAGTACTTC. Its protein is CASSGAGASGTQYF.